The clone carrying this TCR beta chain appeared a single time. Trimming removed 4 bases from V and 1 base from J; junction bases left unmatched: 9. Germline-derived CDR1 and CDR2 are MDHEN and SYDVKM. The CDR3 is 17 residues long. This sample is drawn from a study of PD-L1 blockade in urothelial cancer. The time point: peripheral blood 6 weeks after treatment start. Assay used: immunoSEQ multiplex PCR; TCRdb lists only in-frame clones, some missing. The sample lists 53,000 or so clones, around 90% occurring once. The chain carries TRBV28 and TRBJ2-1; 8 nucleotides agree with TRBD1. The sequences come from PBMCs, collected around atezolizumab (anti-PD-L1) treatment. This receptor was obtained from a man between 60 and 75 years old with urothelial cancer. DNA of the CDR3: TGTGCCAGCAGTTCCCCCCCCGGGACAGGATCCTACAATGAGCAGTTCTTC. Translated, it gives CASSSPPGTGSYNEQFF.